The 28 T cell receptor beta chains reported below all come from one sample, sequenced in a study of technical replicates of blood from several donors. Clones were sequenced by immunoSEQ multiplex PCR, and TCRdb holds only the in-frame ones, with some missing. The profile shows 75,000 to 95,000 clones, roughly 94% of them singletons. The sample consisted of T cells isolated from PBMCs. Source of these receptors: a human donor in good health.

The gene calls are TRBV5-4 and TRBJ1-5, with 10 bases aligning to TRBD1. Germline lookup yields CDR1 SGHNT and CDR2 YYREEE (reference sequence). The V and J ends lost 3 bases and 8 bases, in that order; junction bases with no gene match: 11. CDR3 length equals 16 residues. The CDR3 region is CASSSQGQGRPEPQHF. Here the CDR3 DNA reads TGTGCCAGCAGCTCCCAGGGACAGGGGAGGCCAGAGCCCCAGCATTTT.

The chain uses TRBV4-1 and TRBJ2-5; TRBD2 agrees at 7 bases. V was pared by 0 bases and J by 1 base, with 8 bases of the junction left unmatched. CDR3 length: 17 residues. CDR1 and CDR2 (germline): MGHRA, YSYEKL. The CDR3 coding sequence is TGCGCCAGCAGCCAAGATCTAGGACTAGGGGTCCAAGAGACCCAGTACTTC. Its protein is CASSQDLGLGVQETQYF.

The V gene is TRBV6-1, the J gene TRBJ2-2; a possible D gene is TRBD2 (6 bases). Per germline, CDR1 MNHNS and CDR2 SASEGT. The CDR3 contains 13 residues. V lost 8 bases, J lost 6 bases, and 13 bases lay in between. CDR3 sequence: CASVNLAPGELFF. The CDR3 DNA reads TGTGCCAGCGTTAACCTAGCGCCCGGGGAGCTGTTTTTT.

The chain carries TRBV28 and TRBJ1-2; the D gene is possibly TRBD1 (5 bases). Germline assignment: CDR1 MDHEN and CDR2 SYDVKM. The CDR3 is 13 residues long. Trimming pared 3 bases from V and 4 bases from J, leaving 9 bases between. The CDR3 DNA reads TGTGCCAGCAGTTTTGGGGGGTTCTATGGCTACACCTTC. Translation: CASSFGGFYGYTF.

V is TRBV13 and J is TRBJ1-1, with TRBD1 matching 9 bases. The V gene's germline CDR1 is PRHDT and CDR2 FYEKMQ (reference sequence). This CDR3 has 13 residues. V dropped 2 bases and J dropped 8; count of bases not matched to a gene: 3. As DNA, the CDR3 is TGTGCCAGCAGCTTACCGGGACAGGGCGAAGCTTTCTTT. It encodes CASSLPGQGEAFF. Full variable domain (remainder filled in from reference TRBV13 and TRBJ1-1): AAGVIQSPRHLIKEKRETATLKCYPIPRHDTVYWYQQGPGQDPQFLISFYEKMQSDKGSIPDRFSAQQFSDYHSELNMSSLELGDSALYFCASSLPGQGEAFFGQGTRLTVV.

The gene calls are TRBV19 and TRBJ2-6; possible D gene TRBD2, 6 bases. CDR1 LNHDA and CDR2 SQIVND come from the germline V gene (reference sequence). The CDR3 has 15 residues. V lost 3 bases and J 3 bases, leaving 9 bases between the germline ends. The CDR3 nucleotides are TGTGCCAGTAGTATCTCGGGGGATGGGGCCAACGTCCTGACTTTC. Translating gives CASSISGDGANVLTF. The complete variable domain, with remaining parts taken from reference TRBV19 and TRBJ2-6, reads DGGITQSPKYLFRKEGQNVTLSCEQNLNHDAMYWYRQDPGQGLRLIYYSQIVNDFQKGDIAEGYSVSREKKESFPLTVTSAQKNPTAFYLCASSISGDGANVLTFGAGSRLTVL.

The J gene is TRBJ2-3, the V gene TRBV27, with TRBD2 matching 14 bases. From germline, CDR1 is MNHEY and CDR2 SMNVEV (reference sequence). This CDR3 region has 17 residues. With 5 bases clipped from V and 2 bases from J, the junction kept 6 bases outside the gene matches. The CDR3 DNA sequence: TGTGCCAGCAGTCAAGGACTAGCGGGAGGTTACACAGATACGCAGTATTTT. It yields the protein CASSQGLAGGYTDTQYF.

The chain combines TRBV28 with TRBJ2-7, with D perhaps TRBD1 (5 bases). Deletions cut 6 bases from V and 3 bases from J, with 18 bases between. Germline V lookup: CDR1 MDHEN, CDR2 SYDVKM. The CDR3 is made up of 15 amino acids. The CDR3 sequence is CASSEPGSGFYEQYF. The CDR3 region has the DNA TGTGCCAGCAGCGAGCCAGGGTCGGGTTTCTACGAGCAGTACTTC. The full variable domain, completed using reference TRBV28 and TRBJ2-7, is DVKVTQSSRYLVKRTGEKVFLECVQDMDHENMFWYRQDPGLGLRLIYFSYDVKMKEKGDIPEGYSVSREKKERFSLILESASTNQTSMYLCASSEPGSGFYEQYFGPGTRLTVT.

There are a few counts of this clone. The V and J genes are TRBV14 and TRBJ1-1; D remains unclear. Germline V lookup: CDR1 SGHDN, CDR2 FVKESK. V dropped 0 bases and J dropped 4 bases, with 12 bases sitting between them. This CDR3 has 15 residues. The CDR3 bases are TGTGCCAGCAGCCAAGATCCCGGGGTGGGCACTGAAGCTTTCTTT. Translation gives CASSQDPGVGTEAFF. Filled out from reference TRBV14 and TRBJ1-1, the complete variable domain reads EAGVTQFPSHSVIEKGQTVTLRCDPISGHDNLYWYRRVMGKEIKFLLHFVKESKQDESGMPNNRFLAERTGGTYSTLKVQPAELEDSGVYFCASSQDPGVGTEAFFGQGTRLTVV.

V usage is TRBV7-9 and J usage is TRBJ2-7; D uncertain. Germline V CDR1 and CDR2: SEHNR, FQNEAQ (reference sequence). V was shortened by 1 base and J by 0 bases, with 7 bases between the two germline ends. The CDR3 is 14 residues long. In nucleotides, the CDR3 is TGTGCCAGCAGCTTAGTGGGCAGCTCCTACGAGCAGTACTTC. Translation gives CASSLVGSSYEQYF.

The rearrangement links TRBV4-1 to TRBJ1-5; TRBD1 matches at 7 bases. The CDR3 loop spans 18 amino acids. Per the germline V gene, CDR1 is MGHRA and CDR2 is YSYEKL. J gave up 2 bases and V 0 bases, and 10 bases lay outside the gene matches. CDR3 amino acids: CASSQDERGQMGNQPQHF. In DNA form, the CDR3 reads TGCGCCAGCAGCCAAGATGAGAGGGGGCAGATGGGCAATCAGCCCCAGCATTTT.

The V gene is TRBV5-1, the J gene TRBJ2-7; possible D gene TRBD1, 5 bases. Germline lookup yields CDR1 SGHRS and CDR2 YFSETQ. Trimming stripped 3 bases from V and 3 bases from J, with 13 bases between. The CDR3 extends over 14 amino acids. The CDR3 sequence is CASSWGTGYYEQYF. The CDR3 nucleotides read TGCGCCAGCAGCTGGGGTACAGGATACTACGAGCAGTACTTC.

V and J are TRBV5-1 and TRBJ2-1, with D perhaps matching TRBD1 (5 bases). The germline gives CDR1 SGHRS, CDR2 YFSETQ. Trimming stripped 5 bases from V and 3 bases from J, with 9 bases between. This CDR3 contains 13 residues. The CDR3 sequence is CASRIDSYNEQFF. Here the CDR3 DNA reads TGCGCCAGCAGGATCGACAGCTACAATGAGCAGTTCTTC. Complete variable domain (other parts from reference TRBV5-1 and TRBJ2-1): KAGVTQTPRYLIKTRGQQVTLSCSPISGHRSVSWYQQTPGQGLQFLFEYFSETQRNKGNFPGRFSGRQFSNSRSEMNVSTLELGDSALYLCASRIDSYNEQFFGPGTRLTVL.

The chain couples TRBV4-1 to TRBJ2-2; 11 nucleotides align to TRBD1. Trimming took 4 bases from V and 7 from J; bases not matched to a gene: 8. Germline values: CDR1 MGHRA, CDR2 YSYEKL. The CDR3 runs 16 residues. In DNA, the CDR3 is TGCGCCAGCAGCCCCGCGGACAGGGGGCGCGGCGGGGAGCTGTTTTTT. Translated, it gives CASSPADRGRGGELFF.

The rearrangement uses TRBV6-5 and TRBJ1-2, with D unclear. Trimming cost V 0 bases and J 6 bases, with 11 bases left between them. The CDR3 loop spans 14 amino acids. Per germline, CDR1 MNHEY and CDR2 SVGAGI. Here the CDR3 DNA reads TGTGCCAGCAGTTACTCGCCCGGAGGGAATGGCTACACCTTC. The encoded protein is CASSYSPGGNGYTF.

The genes are TRBV4-1 and TRBJ1-1, with 9 bases identical to TRBD1. Trimming removed 4 bases from V and 2 bases from J; junction bases left unmatched: 2. Germline CDR1 MGHRA, CDR2 YSYEKL. This CDR3 has 14 amino acids. The CDR3 sequence: CASSRDRVNTEAFF. CDR3 DNA: TGCGCCAGCAGCCGGGACAGGGTAAACACTGAAGCTTTCTTT.

The chain links TRBV5-5 to TRBJ2-1, with 12 positions matching TRBD1. The CDR3 length is 15 residues. V lost 4 bases and J lost 9; bases outside the gene matches: 8. Per the germline V gene, CDR1 is SGHKS and CDR2 is YYEKEE (reference sequence). CDR3 sequence: CASSPPGQGAFEQFF. The CDR3 nucleotides read TGTGCCAGCAGCCCACCGGGACAGGGGGCTTTTGAGCAGTTCTTC.

CDR3 DNA: TGTGCCAGCAGCACCGCAACAGGGCCTTCGACTAGCGGATACAATGAGCAGTTCTTC. This sequence encodes CASSTATGPSTSGYNEQFF. The chain links TRBV11-2 to TRBJ2-1, with 9 bases identical to TRBD2. The V and J ends lost 5 bases and 4 bases, in that order; junction bases with no gene match: 18. The CDR3 is made up of 19 amino acids. Germline loops: CDR1 SGHAT, CDR2 FQNNGV.

The V and J genes are TRBV28 and TRBJ2-7, with D possibly matching TRBD1 (6 bases). This CDR3 is 20 amino acids long. The germline V gene has CDR1 MDHEN and CDR2 SYDVKM. V lost 3 bases to trimming and J lost 0 bases, with 27 bases between them. CDR3 bases: TGTGCCAGCAGTTTCCCGACTTCTAAAATACAGGGAAAGAGCTCCTACGAGCAGTACTTC. This encodes CASSFPTSKIQGKSSYEQYF.

This chain uses TRBV6-5 with TRBJ1-2, with D tentatively TRBD1 (5 bases). The CDR3 runs 13 residues. In germline, CDR1 is MNHEY, CDR2 SVGAGI. Trimming removed 6 bases at V and 3 bases at J, with 11 bases between. CDR3: CASSSREDYGYTF. Written as DNA, the CDR3 is TGTGCCAGCAGCAGCAGGGAAGACTATGGCTACACCTTC.

This chain joins TRBV6-1 and TRBJ1-2, with no clear D. The CDR3 is 12 residues long. Germline V CDR1 and CDR2: MNHNS, SASEGT. The CDR3 DNA reads TGTAGCTCGAGGGCTTCGGGCTATGGCTACACCTTC. This sequence encodes CSSRASGYGYTF.

The chain is built from TRBV9 and TRBJ2-4, with D possibly being TRBD1 (5 bases). This CDR3 is 13 amino acids long. Germline values: CDR1 SGDLS, CDR2 YYNGEE. V lost 3 bases, J lost 9 bases, and 13 bases lay in between. Written as DNA, the CDR3 is TGTGCCAGCAGCGGGACATCCAATGCCATTCAGTACTTC. Its protein is CASSGTSNAIQYF.

This clone appeared a single time. This chain connects TRBV27 to TRBJ2-7; D is possibly TRBD2 (6 bases). Germline-derived CDR1 and CDR2 are MNHEY and SMNVEV (reference sequence). V lost 0 bases and J lost 3, with 9 bases in between. The CDR3 runs 14 residues. CDR3 sequence reads: CASSLSRGNYEQYF. DNA for the CDR3: TGTGCCAGCAGTTTATCCCGGGGGAACTACGAGCAGTACTTC.

J is TRBJ1-1 and V is TRBV9; no definite D call. Trimming took off 3 bases at V and 2 bases at J, with 14 bases between the two ends. CDR3 length equals 15 residues. Germline assignment: CDR1 SGDLS and CDR2 YYNGEE. The CDR3 region is CASSGSGEHNTEAFF. The DNA of the CDR3 is TGTGCCAGCAGCGGATCCGGGGAGCATAACACTGAAGCTTTCTTT.

The V call is TRBV27, the J call TRBJ2-7; tentative D call: TRBD1 (6 bases). The germline V and J ends were trimmed by 5 bases and 3 bases, with 11 bases remaining between them. Germline-derived CDR1 and CDR2 are MNHEY and SMNVEV (reference sequence). The CDR3 runs to 13 residues. The chain's CDR3 is CASSARGNYEQYF. The CDR3 coding sequence is TGTGCCAGCAGTGCCAGGGGTAACTACGAGCAGTACTTC.

V gene TRBV4-1 combines with J gene TRBJ1-4; maybe TRBD1 (5 bases). Trimming pared 5 bases from V and 7 bases from J, leaving 14 bases between. Germline V gives CDR1 MGHRA, CDR2 YSYEKL. The CDR3 is made up of 14 amino acids. The CDR3 is CASSSQEVSEKLFF. The CDR3 coding sequence is TGCGCCAGCAGCTCACAGGAAGTTAGTGAAAAACTGTTTTTT.

This chain joins TRBV28 and TRBJ1-1; a possible D gene is TRBD1 (5 bases). The CDR3 has 15 residues. Germline loops: CDR1 MDHEN, CDR2 SYDVKM. Trimming left V 3 bases short and J 6 bases short, with 17 bases between. The CDR3 sequence: CASSLSGAPISEAFF. The CDR3 DNA reads TGTGCCAGCAGTTTGTCTGGGGCCCCCATATCTGAAGCTTTCTTT.

This clone was counted once. The rearrangement joins TRBV15 to TRBJ2-1, with D possibly being TRBD2 (6 bases). The CDR3 runs to 18 residues. Trimming removed 5 bases from V and 3 bases from J, with 23 bases in between. Per the germline V gene, CDR1 is LNHNV and CDR2 is YYDKDF (reference sequence). CDR3 nucleotides: TGTGCCACCAGCTCACACCGCCGAATAGCGGCCCTCTACAATGAGCAGTTCTTC. Protein product: CATSSHRRIAALYNEQFF.